The 9 T cell receptor beta chains below were found in one sample sequenced in a study of cytomegalovirus exposure and HLA in healthy donors. The PCR employed 60 Vbeta primers together with 13 Jbeta primers. Libraries were prepared by immunoSEQ multiplex PCR; TCRdb keeps only in-frame clonotypes and omits some of them. This table has some 140,000 clones, approximately 10% appearing once. The sample comprised PBMCs. The origin of the receptors is a woman between 35 and 50 years old in good health and CMV-seropositive.

This clone has just a few counts. This rearrangement joins TRBV5-1 to TRBJ2-3; unclear D gene. The CDR3 is 15 amino acids. V shed 2 bases and J shed 5 bases, with 15 bases lying between them. The V gene's germline CDR1 is SGHRS and CDR2 YFSETQ. The CDR3 region has the DNA TGCGCCAGCAGCTTCCGAGCAGGCCATCGAGATACGCAGTATTTT. Its translation: CASSFRAGHRDTQYF.

Only a few counts were recorded for this clone. For the CDR3, the DNA is TGCGCCAGCAGCTTGATTTCCGGGACAGGGAACACCGGGGAGCTGTTTTTT. Amino acids: CASSLISGTGNTGELFF. V usage is TRBV5-1 and J usage is TRBJ2-2; 8 bases agree with TRBD1. The CDR3 runs 17 residues. Unmatched junction bases numbered 6, after V lost 1 base and J lost 1 base. Germline V lookup: CDR1 SGHRS, CDR2 YFSETQ.

This sequence joins TRBV6-6 and TRBJ2-2; TRBD1 aligns across 7 bases. The junction had 7 bases not matched to a gene; V was cut back by 5 bases and J by 4 bases. CDR3 length: 15 residues. CDR1 and CDR2 (germline): MNHNY, SVGAGI (reference sequence). The CDR3 reads CASSRKGGGTGELFF. In nucleotides, the CDR3 is TGTGCCAGCAGTAGAAAAGGGGGCGGCACCGGGGAGCTGTTTTTT.

The chain links TRBV4-1 to TRBJ1-1; TRBD1 matches 7 bases. This CDR3 has 15 residues. The V segment lost 3 bases and the J segment 4 bases; nucleotides outside the gene matches: 8. The germline V gene encodes CDR1 MGHRA and CDR2 YSYEKL. Here the CDR3 DNA reads TGCGCCAGCAGCCACACCGACAGGGTGGGCACTGAAGCTTTCTTT. Protein: CASSHTDRVGTEAFF.

This clone appeared a few times. This chain uses TRBV19 with TRBJ2-1; 7 positions agree with TRBD1. This CDR3 contains 14 residues. Germline CDR1 LNHDA, CDR2 SQIVND (reference sequence). The V and J ends lost 1 base and 3 bases, in that order; junction bases with no gene match: 0. CDR3 residues: CASSIGDSYNEQFF. In DNA, the CDR3 is TGTGCCAGTAGTATAGGGGACAGCTACAATGAGCAGTTCTTC.

The rearrangement uses TRBV7-9 and TRBJ2-3, with TRBD2 identical over 8 bases. The ends lost 1 base at V and 2 bases at J; junction bases unmatched: 5. Germline lookup yields CDR1 SEHNR and CDR2 FQNEAQ (reference sequence). The CDR3 length is 16 residues. CDR3 bases: TGTGCCAGCAGCTTAGAACGTAGCGGGGTCACAGATACGCAGTATTTT. Amino acids: CASSLERSGVTDTQYF.

The chain recombines TRBV11-2 with TRBJ2-2, with 9 bases aligning to TRBD2. Germline V CDR1 and CDR2: SGHAT, FQNNGV. V lost 3 bases and J lost 4; bases outside the gene matches: 6. The CDR3 extends over 16 amino acids. This CDR3 is CASSFVAGVGTGELFF. The CDR3 coding sequence is TGTGCCAGCAGCTTTGTAGCGGGGGTCGGCACCGGGGAGCTGTTTTTT.

This clone showed up just a few times. This rearrangement joins TRBV4-1 to TRBJ2-3; TRBD2 might be the D (7 bases). V lost 1 base, J lost 6 bases, and 14 bases lay in between. Germline CDR1 is MGHRA and CDR2 is YSYEKL. This CDR3 is built from 15 residues. DNA for the CDR3: TGCGCCAGCAGCCAAGGGGGGCTAGCGGCGGATACGCAGTATTTT. Translating it yields CASSQGGLAADTQYF.

V gene TRBV10-3 combines with J gene TRBJ2-7, with D unresolved. The CDR3 contains 14 residues. The germline gives CDR1 ENHRY, CDR2 SYGVKD. V was trimmed by 0 bases and J by 3 bases, leaving 9 bases between them. Written as DNA, the CDR3 is TGTGCCATCAGTGAGTCAATAGGCGGCTACGAGCAGTACTTC. Translation gives CAISESIGGYEQYF.